Shown below are 11 T cell receptor beta chains from a single sample sequenced in a study of CD8 T cells in ankylosing spondylitis. General study points: Apparently characteristic of ankylosing spondylitis blood was a TCR beta motif (fewer than 10 highly homologous variants).

These TCRs' antigens remain unknown. TCRdb used MiXCR to reprocess the 5' RACE reads, holding one entry per CDR3 protein. In the table there are over 400,000 distinct CDR3 sequences, roughly 27% of which are singletons. What was sequenced was blood, either unsorted or a sorted T cell fraction (not recorded which). The receptor set was obtained from a male donor with ankylosing spondylitis.

The chain uses TRBV6-1 and TRBJ2-2; 8 bases are a match to TRBD1. V shed 5 bases and J 4 bases; nucleotides not matched to a gene: 3. This CDR3 comprises 14 residues. CDR1 is MNHNS and CDR2 is SASEGT in the germline V gene. In nucleotides, the CDR3 is TGTGCCAGCAGTACGGACAGGGTCACCGGGGAGCTGTTTTTT. Translation: CASSTDRVTGELFF.

There are a few counts of this clonotype. The rearrangement joins TRBV5-1 to TRBJ2-3; D might be TRBD2 (6 bases). The CDR3 runs to 17 residues. Germline values: CDR1 SGHRS, CDR2 YFSETQ. V lost 0 bases to trimming and J lost 1 base, with 15 bases between them. CDR3 DNA sequence: TGCGCCAGCAGCTTGGAAGGGAGGACGTGGGGCACAGATACGCAGTATTTT. This sequence encodes CASSLEGRTWGTDTQYF.

This clonotype occurred a few times. The chain couples TRBV24-1 to TRBJ2-2, with 8 bases aligning to TRBD1. CDR3 size: 16 residues. Germline CDR1 is KGHDR and CDR2 is SFDVKD. The V and J ends lost 4 bases and 5 bases, in that order; junction bases with no gene match: 8. CDR3: CATSDPTGAATGELFF. The CDR3 DNA is TGTGCCACCAGTGACCCGACAGGGGCAGCGACCGGGGAGCTGTTTTTT.

This clonotype has only a few counts. The chain is built from TRBV12-3 or TRBV12-4 and TRBJ1-5; D is ambiguous. V lost 4 bases and J 4 bases, leaving 8 bases between the germline ends. This CDR3 region has 13 residues. This chain's CDR3 is CASSSERNQPQHF. The DNA for the CDR3 is TGTGCCAGCAGTTCCGAGAGGAATCAGCCCCAGCATTTT.

This clonotype has just one count. The CDR3 loop is CASSLGTGESYEQYV. The CDR3 region has the DNA TGTGCCAGCAGCCTAGGGACAGGGGAGTCCTACGAGCAGTACGTC. This chain joins TRBV3-1 and TRBJ2-7; TRBD1 aligns across 10 bases. Trimming removed 4 bases from V and 1 base from J; junction bases left unmatched: 4. The CDR3 has 15 amino acids. Germline CDR1 and CDR2: LGHDT and YNNKEL (reference sequence).

This chain uses TRBV5-1 with TRBJ2-5; D is ambiguous. Trimming removed 0 bases at V and 5 bases at J, with 11 bases between. CDR3 size: 14 residues. Germline CDR1 and CDR2: SGHRS and YFSETQ. The CDR3 DNA sequence: TGCGCCAGCAGCTTGGGACCCTCCAGGGAGACCCAGTACTTC. As protein: CASSLGPSRETQYF.

This chain joins TRBV4-2 and TRBJ2-5; TRBD2 is a possible D gene (7 bases). Germline V CDR1 and CDR2: LGHNA, YNFKEQ. The CDR3 covers 15 residues. Trimming shortened V by 4 bases and J by 3 bases, and 15 bases separated the two germline ends. The CDR3 DNA sequence: TGTGCCAGCAGCCCCCGGGGGGCGACAGAAGAGACCCAGTACTTC. Translation: CASSPRGATEETQYF.

The V and J genes are TRBV29-1 and TRBJ2-1; TRBD1 matches 7 bases. In germline, CDR1 is SQVTM, CDR2 ANQGSEA. V lost 3 bases to trimming and J lost 5 bases; unmatched junction nucleotides: 7. The length of the CDR3 is 14 residues. The CDR3 sequence: CSVDDRVENNEQFF. CDR3 sequence (DNA): TGCAGCGTTGACGACAGGGTGGAGAACAATGAGCAGTTCTTC.

The genes are TRBV29-1 and TRBJ2-1; 12 nucleotides match TRBD2. The V and J ends lost 6 bases and 7 bases, in that order; junction bases with no gene match: 10. The length of the CDR3 is 15 residues. In germline, CDR1 is SQVTM, CDR2 ANQGSEA. CDR3 residues: CSVARTSGVGNEQFF. In DNA form, the CDR3 reads TGCAGCGTGGCCCGGACTAGCGGGGTGGGGAATGAGCAGTTCTTC.

The rearrangement links TRBV5-1 to TRBJ1-6; perhaps TRBD1 as D (5 bases). Trimming left V 2 bases short and J 5 bases short, with 11 bases between. This CDR3 contains 15 residues. The germline gives CDR1 SGHRS, CDR2 YFSETQ. Here the CDR3 reads CASSFVGLDNSPLHF. The CDR3 DNA is TGCGCCAGCAGCTTCGTGGGACTTGATAATTCACCCCTCCACTTT.

This clonotype turned up a few times. The chain couples TRBV19 to TRBJ2-1; the D call may be TRBD1 or TRBD2 (6 bases each). V lost 5 bases, J lost 8 bases, and 19 bases lay in between. CDR1 and CDR2 (germline): LNHDA, SQIVND (reference sequence). The CDR3 runs to 15 residues. The CDR3 region is CASSSPGAVTDEQFF. CDR3 DNA sequence: TGTGCCAGTAGTTCCCCGGGGGCAGTAACCGATGAGCAGTTCTTC.